One sample yielded the 32 T cell receptor beta chains listed below, sequenced in a study of cytomegalovirus exposure and HLA in healthy donors. PCR was performed using 60 Vbeta and 13 Jbeta primers. Produced via immunoSEQ multiplex PCR; TCRdb's table is partial and in-frame only. The sample lists approximately 100,000 clones; approximately 85% were seen once. Material: PBMCs. These receptors were taken from a man aged 25-45 years in good health and CMV-seronegative.

The CDR3 sequence: CASSKDGGTTNEKLFF. The CDR3 DNA reads TGTGCCAGCAGCAAAGACGGGGGTACAACTAATGAAAAACTGTTTTTT. V usage is TRBV21-1 and J usage is TRBJ1-4. TRBV21-1 is labeled a pseudogene. The CDR3 covers 16 residues.

The chain uses TRBV13 and TRBJ2-3, with TRBD1 identical over 8 bases. The length of the CDR3 is 16 residues. J gave up 2 bases and V 4 bases, and 8 bases lay outside the gene matches. CDR1 is PRHDT and CDR2 is FYEKMQ in the germline V gene (reference sequence). The CDR3: CASSYRGTDNTDTQYF. The CDR3 nucleotides are TGTGCCAGCAGCTACAGGGGGACAGACAACACAGATACGCAGTATTTT.

The chain uses TRBV2 and TRBJ1-6; D is undetermined. From germline, CDR1 is SNHLY and CDR2 FYNNEI. The CDR3 totals 17 residues. V dropped 6 bases and J dropped 0 bases, with 15 bases sitting between them. The CDR3: CASRRASGNSYNSPLHF. The CDR3 DNA reads TGTGCCAGCAGAAGGGCTTCGGGGAACTCCTATAATTCACCCCTCCACTTT.

The V call is TRBV5-1, the J call TRBJ2-2; D is unclear. The CDR3 is made up of 13 amino acids. Germline V gives CDR1 SGHRS, CDR2 YFSETQ. The V gene lost 4 bases and the J gene lost 7 bases, with 11 bases spanning the gap. CDR3 in DNA: TGCGCCAGCAGCGGCGGATCTGGCGGGGAGCTGTTTTTT. It yields the protein CASSGGSGGELFF.

This clone showed up just once. The DNA of the CDR3 is TGTGCCAGCAGCCAAGTTGGGGGGGGCGCAGATACGCAGTATTTT. As protein: CASSQVGGGADTQYF. The chain couples TRBV4-2 to TRBJ2-3, with D perhaps matching TRBD2 (7 bases). The CDR3 is 15 amino acids. Germline CDR1 is LGHNA and CDR2 is YNFKEQ. Trimming removed 1 base at V and 4 bases at J, with 12 bases between.

This chain links TRBV7-2 with TRBJ2-1; TRBD2 aligns across 10 bases. The germline gives CDR1 SGHTA, CDR2 FQGNSA. V shed 3 bases, J shed 2 bases, and the junction held 7 bases outside the gene matches. The CDR3 runs 17 residues. CDR3 in amino acids: CASSLSGGAGTYNEQFF. The CDR3, as DNA: TGTGCCAGCAGCTTGAGCGGGGGGGCTGGAACCTACAATGAGCAGTTCTTC.

The chain is built from TRBV5-1 and TRBJ2-7, with 8 bases matching TRBD2. This CDR3 contains 12 residues. V shed 7 bases and J 0 bases; nucleotides not matched to a gene: 0. Germline V gene data show CDR1 as SGHRS and CDR2 as YFSETQ. CDR3 nucleotides: TGCGCCAGCGCGGGAGGCTCCTACGAGCAGTACTTC. It encodes CASAGGSYEQYF.

V is TRBV5-6 and J is TRBJ2-3; 7 nucleotides align to TRBD1. Per the germline V gene, CDR1 is SGHDT and CDR2 is YYEEEE. The CDR3 is 13 amino acids. Trimming took 6 bases from V and 4 from J; bases not matched to a gene: 5. The DNA of the CDR3 is TGTGCCAGCATGCGAGGGGGCGCAGATACGCAGTATTTT. Amino acid sequence: CASMRGGADTQYF.

This chain uses TRBV27 with TRBJ1-1; D gene uncertain. V gave up 5 bases and J gave up 8 bases, with 15 bases separating them. CDR3 size: 13 residues. Germline values: CDR1 MNHEY, CDR2 SMNVEV (reference sequence). The CDR3 spells CASSLKVGREAFF. The CDR3 region has the DNA TGTGCCAGCAGTCTAAAAGTGGGCCGGGAAGCTTTCTTT.

The rearrangement joins TRBV7-2 to TRBJ1-2; a weak D match, TRBD1 (5 bases). The CDR3 contains 15 residues. Trimming took off 3 bases at V and 0 bases at J, with 11 bases between the two ends. Germline assignment: CDR1 SGHTA and CDR2 FQGNSA. The CDR3 reads CASSFSRTPNYGYTF. CDR3 sequence (DNA): TGTGCCAGCAGCTTCTCAAGGACACCTAACTATGGCTACACCTTC. The entire variable domain, with the rest obtained from reference TRBV7-2 and TRBJ1-2, is as follows: GAGVSQSPSNKVTEKGKDVELRCDPISGHTALYWYRQSLGQGLEFLIYFQGNSAPDKSGLPSDRFSAERTGGSVSTLTIQRTQQEDSAVYLCASSFSRTPNYGYTFGSGTRLTVV.

The rearrangement uses TRBV28 and TRBJ1-5; no definite D call. Germline lookup yields CDR1 MDHEN and CDR2 SYDVKM. The CDR3 has 17 amino acids. Trimming removed 1 base at V and 5 bases at J, with 18 bases between. The CDR3 bases are TGTGCCAGCAGTTTATCCCGACAATACTCGGTCGATCAGCCCCAGCATTTT. Its protein is CASSLSRQYSVDQPQHF.

This sequence joins TRBV7-3 and TRBJ2-3, with 8 nucleotides matching TRBD2. Germline V gene data show CDR1 as SGHTA and CDR2 as FQGTGA. Trimming removed 4 bases from V and 5 bases from J; junction bases left unmatched: 14. This CDR3 is 17 amino acids long. The CDR3 DNA is TGTGCCAGCAGCTCGTCCCCCCCGGGACTAGGGGAAGATACGCAGTATTTT. Translated: CASSSSPPGLGEDTQYF. The full variable domain, with the rest looked up from reference TRBV7-3 and TRBJ2-3, is GAGVSQTPSNKVTEKGKYVELRCDPISGHTALYWYRQSLGQGPEFLIYFQGTGAADDSGLPNDRFFAVRPEGSVSTLKIQRTERGDSAVYLCASSSSPPGLGEDTQYFGPGTRLTVL.

This sequence joins TRBV5-1 and TRBJ2-5; the D is unclear. The CDR3 extends over 14 amino acids. V was pared by 0 bases and J by 5 bases, with 11 bases between. Germline V gene sequence: CDR1 SGHRS, CDR2 YFSETQ. The CDR3 region has the DNA TGCGCCAGCAGCTTGGATCCAAGCACGGAGACCCAGTACTTC. Translated: CASSLDPSTETQYF. The variable domain in full, completed from reference TRBV5-1 and TRBJ2-5, reads KAGVTQTPRYLIKTRGQQVTLSCSPISGHRSVSWYQQTPGQGLQFLFEYFSETQRNKGNFPGRFSGRQFSNSRSEMNVSTLELGDSALYLCASSLDPSTETQYFGPGTRLLVL.

The rearrangement joins TRBV6-1 to TRBJ2-7, with D possibly TRBD1 on 6 matching bases. The germline V gene encodes CDR1 MNHNS and CDR2 SASEGT. V gave up 7 bases and J gave up 3 bases, with 13 bases separating them. The CDR3 runs 13 residues. CDR3 in amino acids: CASTPGHLYEQYF. In DNA form, the CDR3 reads TGTGCCAGCACCCCGGGACACCTCTACGAGCAGTACTTC.

This chain joins TRBV2 and TRBJ2-5; 9 bases are shared with TRBD1. Trimming took 8 bases from V and 4 from J; bases not matched to a gene: 8. The CDR3 covers 14 residues. Germline V lookup: CDR1 SNHLY, CDR2 FYNNEI. The CDR3 nucleotides are TGTGCCAGCGGGGTCGGGACAGGGCGAGAGACCCAGTACTTC. Amino acids: CASGVGTGRETQYF.

The CDR3 DNA follows: TGTGCCAGCAGTGGATGGGACAGGGAATACTATGGCTACACCTTC. As protein: CASSGWDREYYGYTF. The chain has TRBV25-1 and TRBJ1-2, with 9 bases identical to TRBD1. From germline, CDR1 is MGHDK and CDR2 SYGVNS. This CDR3 is built from 15 residues. V was pared by 4 bases and J by 3 bases, with 6 bases of the junction left unmatched.

J is TRBJ1-1 and V is TRBV6-6, with a weak D call TRBD1 (6 bases). Germline CDR1 and CDR2: MNHNY and SVGAGI (reference sequence). The CDR3 length is 15 residues. V was pared by 6 bases and J by 3 bases, with 17 bases between. DNA of the CDR3: TGTGCCAGCAGCGATCCAGGGGTGGAGGACACTGAAGCTTTCTTT. This codes for CASSDPGVEDTEAFF.

On this clone itself: Relative to the germline gene, one junction end is altered; a read error may explain this. CDR3 in amino acids: CAGSRQDIAGGYNEQFF. The CDR3, as DNA: TGCGCCGGCAGCCGACAAGATATCGCGGGAGGCTACAATGAGCAGTTCTTC. V and J are TRBV4-1 and TRBJ2-1; 8 bases are a match to TRBD2. Germline CDR1 is MGHRA and CDR2 is YSYEKL. The CDR3 spans 17 residues.

The chain is built from TRBV28 and TRBJ2-5, with TRBD2 matching over 11 bases. The CDR3 has 16 amino acids. Germline lookup yields CDR1 MDHEN and CDR2 SYDVKM. V was pared by 2 bases and J by 3 bases, with 5 bases of the junction left unmatched. CDR3 amino acids: CASSLELAGVEETQYF. The CDR3 region has the DNA TGTGCCAGCAGTTTAGAACTAGCGGGAGTGGAAGAGACCCAGTACTTC. The full variable domain, its missing parts supplied by reference TRBV28 and TRBJ2-5, is DVKVTQSSRYLVKRTGEKVFLECVQDMDHENMFWYRQDPGLGLRLIYFSYDVKMKEKGDIPEGYSVSREKKERFSLILESASTNQTSMYLCASSLELAGVEETQYFGPGTRLLVL.

The chain couples TRBV25-1 to TRBJ1-6, with D unclear. The ends were cut back, 3 bases at V and 6 bases at J, with 6 bases in the middle. The CDR3 totals 13 residues. Per the germline V gene, CDR1 is MGHDK and CDR2 is SYGVNS. CDR3 loop: CASSESVNSPLHF. In DNA, the CDR3 is TGTGCCAGCAGTGAGTCAGTTAATTCACCCCTCCACTTT.

This chain connects TRBV7-7 to TRBJ2-1; unclear D gene. The CDR3 contains 13 residues. The germline CDR1 and CDR2 sequences are SSHAT and FNYEAQ (reference sequence). V was shortened by 5 bases and J by 11 bases, with 16 bases between the two germline ends. The CDR3 is CASSIAQNLQQFF. CDR3 coding DNA: TGTGCCAGCAGCATTGCCCAGAATCTCCAGCAGTTCTTC.

The gene calls are TRBV28 and TRBJ2-7; 11 nucleotides line up with TRBD2. Per the germline V gene, CDR1 is MDHEN and CDR2 is SYDVKM. The CDR3 spans 20 residues. V shed 0 bases and J 1 base; nucleotides not matched to a gene: 14. This CDR3 reads CASSLWDRILAGGPSYEQYF. CDR3 nucleotides: TGTGCCAGCAGTTTATGGGACAGAATATTAGCGGGAGGGCCTTCCTACGAGCAGTACTTC.

This clone was seen a few times. This chain links TRBV7-9 with TRBJ1-2, with D maybe TRBD1 (6 bases). The CDR3 is 13 amino acids. CDR1 SEHNR and CDR2 FQNEAQ come from the germline V gene (reference sequence). V gave up 5 bases and J gave up 1 base, with 8 bases separating them. The CDR3: CASSLQGNYGYTF. CDR3 nucleotide sequence: TGTGCCAGCAGCCTACAGGGTAACTATGGCTACACCTTC.

V is TRBV4-2 and J is TRBJ2-4; no firm D call. Germline CDR1 reads LGHNA; CDR2 reads YNFKEQ. The CDR3 has 15 amino acids. Between the trimmed V and J ends, which lost 1 base and 2 bases, there was a span of 9 bases. Written as DNA, the CDR3 is TGTGCCAGCAGCCAAGTGGCAAACCCCAAAAACATTCAGTACTTC. As protein: CASSQVANPKNIQYF.

This clone was counted between two and nine times. This chain uses TRBV6-5 with TRBJ1-1; D unresolved. CDR1 MNHEY and CDR2 SVGAGI come from the germline V gene. This CDR3 has 12 amino acids. V gave up 6 bases and J gave up 0 bases, with 5 bases separating them. The CDR3 nucleotides are TGTGCCAGCAGAACAATGAACACTGAAGCTTTCTTT. It encodes CASRTMNTEAFF.

V gene TRBV4-2 combines with J gene TRBJ2-3; possible D gene TRBD1, 5 bases. The ends were cut back, 0 bases at V and 4 bases at J, with 11 bases in the middle. This CDR3 spans 15 amino acids. In germline, CDR1 is LGHNA, CDR2 YNFKEQ. The CDR3 spells CASSQDLRAPDTQYF. For the CDR3, the DNA is TGTGCCAGCAGCCAAGATCTCAGGGCGCCAGATACGCAGTATTTT.

The J gene is TRBJ2-2, the V gene TRBV30; weak D call: TRBD1 (6 bases). CDR3 length equals 14 residues. Germline values: CDR1 GTSNPN, CDR2 SVGIG (reference sequence). The CDR3 loop is CVMSGHRNTGELFF. The CDR3, as DNA: TGTGTCATGTCGGGACACAGGAACACCGGGGAGCTGTTTTTT.

This rearrangement joins TRBV29-1 to TRBJ2-5, with 12 positions matching TRBD2. Germline V gene lookup returns CDR1 SQVTM and CDR2 ANQGSEA. V dropped 4 bases and J dropped 5; count of bases not matched to a gene: 5. CDR3 length equals 14 residues. CDR3 amino acids: CSVASTSGGETQYF. As DNA, the CDR3 is TGCAGCGTTGCCTCGACTAGCGGGGGCGAGACCCAGTACTTC. Based on the CDR3 plus reference TRBV29-1 and TRBJ2-5, the full variable domain is SAVISQKPSRDICQRGTSLTIQCQVDSQVTMMFWYRQQPGQSLTLIATANQGSEATYESGFVIDKFPISRPNLTFSTLTVSNMSPEDSSIYLCSVASTSGGETQYFGPGTRLLVL.

The chain couples TRBV18 to TRBJ1-3; no definite D call. The CDR3 covers 15 residues. Germline V CDR1 and CDR2: KGHSH, LQKENI. The ends were cut back, 3 bases at V and 0 bases at J, with 9 bases in the middle. The CDR3 spells CASSPRTDSGNTIYF. CDR3 sequence (DNA): TGTGCCAGCTCACCCCGGACTGACTCTGGAAACACCATATATTTT.

The chain combines TRBV6-5 with TRBJ2-5; 7 bases align to TRBD1. Germline CDR1 is MNHEY and CDR2 is SVGAGI. V shed 2 bases, J shed 2 bases, and the junction held 2 bases outside the gene matches. The CDR3 spans 14 residues. The CDR3 DNA reads TGTGCCAGCAGTTACATGGGACAGCAAGAGACCCAGTACTTC. Translating gives CASSYMGQQETQYF.

A note on this clone: Sequence at one end of the junction differs from germline and may be a read error. This CDR3 is CSVEDGTDTQYF. CDR3 DNA: TGCAGCGTGGAAGACGGTACAGATACGCAGTATTTT. The chain couples TRBV29-1 to TRBJ2-3; D gene unclear. CDR1 SQVTM and CDR2 ANQGSEA come from the germline V gene. The length of the CDR3 is 12 residues.

A remark on this clone: One end of the junction varies from germline; a read error may be responsible. Here the CDR3 DNA reads TGTGCCAGCACCTTAGGGTCTAGCTCCTACAATGAGCAGTTCTTC. Its translation: CASTLGSSSYNEQFF. The chain joins TRBV7-9 to TRBJ2-1, with D unclear. The CDR3 has 15 amino acids. Per the germline V gene, CDR1 is SEHNR and CDR2 is FQNEAQ (reference sequence).